Below, one TCR beta chain is given with its context. The CDR3 contains 11 residues. Germline V gives CDR1 LNHDA, CDR2 SQIVND (reference sequence). V lost 3 bases and J lost 9, with 6 bases in between. The data were produced by immunoSEQ multiplex PCR, yet TCRdb's version contains in-frame clones alone and is incomplete. The table shows tens of thousands of clones, with 80% to 90% occurring only once. This entry comes from a study of blood T cell repertoires in COVID-19. For the study at large: PBMCs, B-cell-depleted T cells, or T cells were the source of the cDNA or gDNA that made up the material.

This receptor was taken from a woman aged 55-69 years with acute or convalescent COVID-19. The specimen was peripheral blood. V is TRBV19 and J is TRBJ2-1; D uncertain. In DNA, the CDR3 is TGTGCCAGTAGTATTTCTATTGAGCAGTTCTTC. This codes for CASSISIEQFF.